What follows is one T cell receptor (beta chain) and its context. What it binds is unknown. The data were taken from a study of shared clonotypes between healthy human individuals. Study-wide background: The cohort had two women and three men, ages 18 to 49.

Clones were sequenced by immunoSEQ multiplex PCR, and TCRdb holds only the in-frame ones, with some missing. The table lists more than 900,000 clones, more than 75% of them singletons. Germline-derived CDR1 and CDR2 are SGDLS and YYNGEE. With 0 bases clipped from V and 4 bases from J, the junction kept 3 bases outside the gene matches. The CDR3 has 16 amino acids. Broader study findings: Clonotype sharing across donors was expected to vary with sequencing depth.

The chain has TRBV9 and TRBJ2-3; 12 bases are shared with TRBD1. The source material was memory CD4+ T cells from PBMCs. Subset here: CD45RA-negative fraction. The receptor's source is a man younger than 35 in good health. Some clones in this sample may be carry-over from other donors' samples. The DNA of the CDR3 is TGTGCCAGCAGCGTAGTTGGGACAGGGGGCGCAGATACGCAGTATTTT. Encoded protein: CASSVVGTGGADTQYF.